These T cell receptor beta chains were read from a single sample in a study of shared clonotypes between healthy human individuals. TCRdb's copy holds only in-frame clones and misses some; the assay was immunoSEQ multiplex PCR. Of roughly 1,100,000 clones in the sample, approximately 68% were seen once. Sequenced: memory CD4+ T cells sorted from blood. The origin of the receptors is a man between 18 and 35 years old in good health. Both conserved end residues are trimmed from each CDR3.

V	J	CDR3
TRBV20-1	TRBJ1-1	SLRYNTEAF
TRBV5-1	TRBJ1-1	ASSFNRDTEAF
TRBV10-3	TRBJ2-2	AISGFTGGGTGELF
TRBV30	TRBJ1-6	AWSFQFLYNSPLH
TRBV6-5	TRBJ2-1	ASSYRTSRDEQF
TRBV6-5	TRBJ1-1	ASSLGPLNTEAF
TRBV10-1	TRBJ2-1	ASSGTGPGNEQF
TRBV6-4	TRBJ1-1	ASSDSRQGVKAF
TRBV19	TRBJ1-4	ASGDPGRSNEKLF
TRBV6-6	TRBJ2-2	ASNYGTSGTGELF
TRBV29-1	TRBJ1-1	SVEPGGGTEAF
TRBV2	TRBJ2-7	ASSAGRAYEQY